The 2 T cell receptor beta chains given below trace back to one sample, sequenced in a study of response to subunit inactivated influenza vaccine. TCRdb reprocessed the RT-PCR reads with MiXCR, giving one entry per CDR3 protein. The sample yields around 540,000 distinct CDR3 sequences, roughly 10% seen once. Sequences were derived from PBMCs from blood, sampled on the day of vaccination. The receptors derive from a man over 45 who received an inactivated influenza vaccine.

This clonotype was seen a handful of times. The chain employs TRBV20-1 and TRBJ2-5; perhaps TRBD1 as D (6 bases). With 6 bases removed from V and 5 bases from J, the gap between germline ends came to 13 bases. CDR1 is DFQATT, CDR2 SNEGSKA, per germline (reference sequence). The CDR3 runs to 12 residues. CDR3 amino acids: CSAQGDWETQYF. The CDR3 nucleotides read TGCAGTGCACAGGGTGATTGGGAGACCCAGTACTTC.

The rearrangement joins TRBV7-8 to TRBJ2-2, with D perhaps matching TRBD1 or TRBD2 (5 bases each). The CDR3 spans 15 residues. V shed 5 bases and J shed 5 bases, with 15 bases lying between them. Germline assignment: CDR1 SGHVS and CDR2 FQNEAQ. DNA of the CDR3: TGTGCCAGCAGCCCAACCGGGACGGAGACCGGGGAGCTGTTTTTT. It specifies CASSPTGTETGELFF.